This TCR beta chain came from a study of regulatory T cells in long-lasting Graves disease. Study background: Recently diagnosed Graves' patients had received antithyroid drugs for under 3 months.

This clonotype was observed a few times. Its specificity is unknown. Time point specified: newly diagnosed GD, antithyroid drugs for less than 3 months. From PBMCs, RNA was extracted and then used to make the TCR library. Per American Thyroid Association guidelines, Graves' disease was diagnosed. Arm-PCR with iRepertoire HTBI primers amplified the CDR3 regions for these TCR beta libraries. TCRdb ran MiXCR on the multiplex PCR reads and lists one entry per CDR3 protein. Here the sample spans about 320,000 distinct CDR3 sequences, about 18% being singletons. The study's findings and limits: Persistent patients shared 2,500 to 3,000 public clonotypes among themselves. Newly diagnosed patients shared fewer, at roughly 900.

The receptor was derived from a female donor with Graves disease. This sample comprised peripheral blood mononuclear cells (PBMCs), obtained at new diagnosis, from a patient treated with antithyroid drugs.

This CDR3 reads CASSLSLASNEQFF. CDR3 in DNA: TGTGCCAGCAGCTTGAGTCTAGCGAGTAATGAGCAGTTCTTC. V is TRBV11-2 and J is TRBJ2-1; possible D gene TRBD2, 6 bases. The V gene lost 3 bases and the J gene lost 7 bases, with 13 bases spanning the gap. The CDR3 totals 14 residues. CDR1 and CDR2 from the germline V gene are SGHAT and FQNNGV.